This TCR beta chain derives from a study of CD8+ T cells in alopecia areata. Study results and limitations: Scalp data also include sequences from resident alphabeta T cells of normal skin. Affected scalp, especially in alopecia totalis/universalis, had a higher clonality than normal scalp did.

The investigators collected lesional scalp punch biopsies and peripheral blood from alopecia areata patients. PBMCs yielded sorted CD4+ and CD8+ T cells. Losses at the gene ends were 2 bases for V and 7 bases for J; bases not matched to a gene: 8. The CDR3 is 15 residues long. Germline lookup yields CDR1 PRHDT and CDR2 FYEKMQ (reference sequence). In each case, RNA was isolated and then reverse transcribed into cDNA as the sequencing template. The method was immunoSEQ multiplex PCR; TCRdb's version includes in-frame clones alone and lacks a portion of them. There are 100,000 to 120,000 clones in the sample; approximately 61% occur only once, and over 20% lies in the top ten. Points on this clone: Its antigen is not identified.

Sequences were obtained from NKG2D-low CD8+ T cells sorted from blood. The chain couples TRBV13 to TRBJ1-2; 9 bases are shared with TRBD1. This sequence was found in a human donor with alopecia areata. CDR3 protein: CASSLRDREFRGYTF. CDR3 in DNA: TGTGCCAGCAGCTTAAGGGACAGGGAATTTCGTGGCTACACCTTC.